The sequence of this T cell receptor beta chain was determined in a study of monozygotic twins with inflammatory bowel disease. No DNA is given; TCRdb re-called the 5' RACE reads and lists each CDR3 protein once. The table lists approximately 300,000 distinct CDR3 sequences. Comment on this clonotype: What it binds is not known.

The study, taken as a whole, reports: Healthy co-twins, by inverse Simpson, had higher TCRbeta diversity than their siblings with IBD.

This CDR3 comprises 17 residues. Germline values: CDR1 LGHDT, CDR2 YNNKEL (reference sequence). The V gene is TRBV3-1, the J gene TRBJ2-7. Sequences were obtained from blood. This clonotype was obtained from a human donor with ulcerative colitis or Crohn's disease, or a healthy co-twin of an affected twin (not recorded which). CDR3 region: CASSPFYPTGRTLEQYF.